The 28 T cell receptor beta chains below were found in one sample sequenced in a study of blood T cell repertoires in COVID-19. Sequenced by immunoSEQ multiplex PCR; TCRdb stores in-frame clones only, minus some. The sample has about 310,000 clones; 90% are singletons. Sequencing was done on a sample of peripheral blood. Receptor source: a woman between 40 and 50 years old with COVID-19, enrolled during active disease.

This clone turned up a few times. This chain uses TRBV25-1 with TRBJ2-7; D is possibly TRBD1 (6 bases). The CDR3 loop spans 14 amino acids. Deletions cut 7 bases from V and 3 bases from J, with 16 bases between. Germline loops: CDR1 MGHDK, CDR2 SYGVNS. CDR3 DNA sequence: TGTGCCAGCACGCCTTCGGGACATTTCTACGAGCAGTACTTC. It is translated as CASTPSGHFYEQYF.

The CDR3 DNA sequence: TGTGCCAGCAGCTCGATCCGGGACAGGGGTGGCTACACCTTC. Translation gives CASSSIRDRGGYTF. The chain has TRBV7-2 and TRBJ1-2, with 10 bases aligning to TRBD1. Germline trimming cut 4 bases from V and 7 bases from J; bases unmatched to any gene: 6. The CDR3 is made up of 14 amino acids. Germline CDR1 reads SGHTA; CDR2 reads FQGNSA.

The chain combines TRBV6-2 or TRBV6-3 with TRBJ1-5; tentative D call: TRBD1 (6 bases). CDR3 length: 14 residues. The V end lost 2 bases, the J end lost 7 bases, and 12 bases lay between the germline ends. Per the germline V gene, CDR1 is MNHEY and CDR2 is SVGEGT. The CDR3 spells CASSYANREQPQHF. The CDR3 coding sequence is TGTGCCAGCAGTTACGCGAACAGGGAACAGCCCCAGCATTTT.

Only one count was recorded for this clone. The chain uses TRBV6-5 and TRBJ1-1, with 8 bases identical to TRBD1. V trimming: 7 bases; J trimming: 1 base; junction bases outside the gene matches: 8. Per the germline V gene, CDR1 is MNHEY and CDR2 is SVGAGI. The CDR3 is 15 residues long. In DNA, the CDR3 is TGTGCCAGCACTCCTGTAGGGACAGGGAACACTGAAGCTTTCTTT. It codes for CASTPVGTGNTEAFF.

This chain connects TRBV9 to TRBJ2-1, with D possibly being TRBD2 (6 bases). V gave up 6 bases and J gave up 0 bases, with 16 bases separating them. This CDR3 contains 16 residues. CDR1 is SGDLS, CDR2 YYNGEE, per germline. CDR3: CASTQVAGSSYNEQFF. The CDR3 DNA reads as TGTGCCAGCACCCAGGTGGCGGGGAGCTCCTACAATGAGCAGTTCTTC. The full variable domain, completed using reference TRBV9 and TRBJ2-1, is DSGVTQTPKHLITATGQRVTLRCSPRSGDLSVYWYQQSLDQGLQFLIQYYNGEERAKGNILERFSAQQFPDLHSELNLSSLELGDSALYFCASTQVAGSSYNEQFFGPGTRLTVL.

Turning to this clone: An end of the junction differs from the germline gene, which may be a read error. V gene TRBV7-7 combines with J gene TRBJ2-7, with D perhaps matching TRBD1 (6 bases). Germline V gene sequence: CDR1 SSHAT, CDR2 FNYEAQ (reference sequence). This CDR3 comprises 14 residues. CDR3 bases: TGTGCTAGCAGCTTTGCACAGGGATCCTACGAGCAGTACTTC. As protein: CASSFAQGSYEQYF.

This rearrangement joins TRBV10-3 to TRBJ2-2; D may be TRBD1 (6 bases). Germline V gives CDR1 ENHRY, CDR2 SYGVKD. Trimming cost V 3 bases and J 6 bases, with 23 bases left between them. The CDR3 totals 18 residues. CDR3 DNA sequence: TGTGCCATCAGTGAAGGGGGATGGGACCTTTCCGGGGCCGGGGAGCTGTTTTTT. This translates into CAISEGGWDLSGAGELFF.

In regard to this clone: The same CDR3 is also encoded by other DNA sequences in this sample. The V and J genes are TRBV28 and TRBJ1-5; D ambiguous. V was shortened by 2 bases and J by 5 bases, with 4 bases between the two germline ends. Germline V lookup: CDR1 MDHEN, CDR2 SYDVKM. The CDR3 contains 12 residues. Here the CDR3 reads CASSLRDQPQHF. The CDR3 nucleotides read TGTGCCAGCAGTTTACGAGATCAGCCCCAGCATTTT.

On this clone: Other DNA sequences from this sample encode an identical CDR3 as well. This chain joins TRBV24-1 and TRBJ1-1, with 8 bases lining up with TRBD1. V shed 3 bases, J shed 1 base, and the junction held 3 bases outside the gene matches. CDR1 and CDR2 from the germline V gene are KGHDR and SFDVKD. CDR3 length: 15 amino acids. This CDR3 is CATSDPGQGNTEAFF. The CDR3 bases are TGTGCCACCAGTGATCCCGGACAGGGGAACACTGAAGCTTTCTTT.

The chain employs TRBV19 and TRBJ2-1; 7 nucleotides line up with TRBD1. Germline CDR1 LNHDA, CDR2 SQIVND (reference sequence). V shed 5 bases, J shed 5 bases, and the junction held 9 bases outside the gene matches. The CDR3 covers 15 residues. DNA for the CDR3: TGTGCCAGTAGTCCACCGACAGGGCGTAACAATGAGCAGTTCTTC. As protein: CASSPPTGRNNEQFF.

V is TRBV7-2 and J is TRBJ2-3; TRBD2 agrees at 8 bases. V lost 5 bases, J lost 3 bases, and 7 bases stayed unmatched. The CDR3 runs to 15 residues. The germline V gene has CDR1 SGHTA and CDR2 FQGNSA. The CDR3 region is CASSPMTSVTDTQYF. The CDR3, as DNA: TGTGCCAGCAGCCCAATGACTAGCGTGACAGATACGCAGTATTTT. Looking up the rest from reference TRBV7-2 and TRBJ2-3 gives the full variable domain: GAGVSQSPSNKVTEKGKDVELRCDPISGHTALYWYRQSLGQGLEFLIYFQGNSAPDKSGLPSDRFSAERTGGSVSTLTIQRTQQEDSAVYLCASSPMTSVTDTQYFGPGTRLTVL.

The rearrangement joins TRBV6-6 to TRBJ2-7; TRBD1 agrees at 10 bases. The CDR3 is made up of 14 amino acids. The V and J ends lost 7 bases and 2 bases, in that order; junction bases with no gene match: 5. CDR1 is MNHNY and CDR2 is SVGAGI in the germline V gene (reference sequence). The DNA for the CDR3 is TGTGCCAGCACCGGGGGACAGGGGCCCTACGAGCAGTACTTC. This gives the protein CASTGGQGPYEQYF.

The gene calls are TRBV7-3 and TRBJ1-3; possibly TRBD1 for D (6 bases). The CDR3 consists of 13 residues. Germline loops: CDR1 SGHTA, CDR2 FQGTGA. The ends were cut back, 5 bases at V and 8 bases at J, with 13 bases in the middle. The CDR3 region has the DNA TGTGCCAGCAGCCGGACAGCCCTAGACACCATATATTTT. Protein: CASSRTALDTIYF. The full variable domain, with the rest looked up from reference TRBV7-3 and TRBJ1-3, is GAGVSQTPSNKVTEKGKYVELRCDPISGHTALYWYRQSLGQGPEFLIYFQGTGAADDSGLPNDRFFAVRPEGSVSTLKIQRTERGDSAVYLCASSRTALDTIYFGEGSWLTVV.

The CDR3 spells CASSPWDSGSNQPQHF. The CDR3 nucleotides read TGTGCCAGCTCACCCTGGGACAGCGGTAGCAATCAGCCCCAGCATTTT. The chain carries TRBV18 and TRBJ1-5; 7 bases agree with TRBD1. The CDR3 runs 16 residues. The germline CDR1 and CDR2 sequences are KGHSH and LQKENI. J was trimmed by 0 bases and V by 3 bases; bases with no gene match: 5.

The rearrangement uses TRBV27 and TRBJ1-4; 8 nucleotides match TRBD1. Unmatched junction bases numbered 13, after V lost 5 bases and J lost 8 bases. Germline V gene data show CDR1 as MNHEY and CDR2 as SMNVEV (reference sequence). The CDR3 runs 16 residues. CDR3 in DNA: TGTGCCAGCAGTACTAGACAGGGGAAGGTTGGAGAAAAACTGTTTTTT. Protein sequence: CASSTRQGKVGEKLFF. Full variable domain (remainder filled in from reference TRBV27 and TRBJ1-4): EAQVTQNPRYLITVTGKKLTVTCSQNMNHEYMSWYRQDPGLGLRQIYYSMNVEVTDKGDVPEGYKVSRKEKRNFPLILESPSPNQTSLYFCASSTRQGKVGEKLFFGSGTQLSVL.

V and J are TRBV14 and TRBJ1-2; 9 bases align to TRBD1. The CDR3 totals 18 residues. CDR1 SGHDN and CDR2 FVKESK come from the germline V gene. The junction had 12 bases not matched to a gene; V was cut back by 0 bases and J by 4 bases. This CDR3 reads CASSQEPGQGILAYGYTF. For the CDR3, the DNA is TGTGCCAGCAGCCAAGAACCGGGACAGGGTATATTGGCCTATGGCTACACCTTC.

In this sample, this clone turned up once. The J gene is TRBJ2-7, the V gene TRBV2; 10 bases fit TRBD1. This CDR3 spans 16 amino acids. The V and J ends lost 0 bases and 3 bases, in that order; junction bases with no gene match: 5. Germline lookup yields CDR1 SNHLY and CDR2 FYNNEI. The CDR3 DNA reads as TGTGCCAGCAGTGAAGCTAGTAGGACAGGGGGCTACGAGCAGTACTTC. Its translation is CASSEASRTGGYEQYF. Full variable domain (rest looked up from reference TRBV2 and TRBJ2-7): EPEVTQTPSHQVTQMGQEVILRCVPISNHLYFYWYRQILGQKVEFLVSFYNNEISEKSEIFDDQFSVERPDGSNFTLKIRSTKLEDSAMYFCASSEASRTGGYEQYFGPGTRLTVT.

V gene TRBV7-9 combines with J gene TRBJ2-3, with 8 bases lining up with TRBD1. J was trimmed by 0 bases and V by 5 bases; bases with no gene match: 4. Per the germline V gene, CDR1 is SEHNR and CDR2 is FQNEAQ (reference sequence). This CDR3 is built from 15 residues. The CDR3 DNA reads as TGTGCCAGCAGCCAGGGGGCGGGTAGCACAGATACGCAGTATTTT. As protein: CASSQGAGSTDTQYF.

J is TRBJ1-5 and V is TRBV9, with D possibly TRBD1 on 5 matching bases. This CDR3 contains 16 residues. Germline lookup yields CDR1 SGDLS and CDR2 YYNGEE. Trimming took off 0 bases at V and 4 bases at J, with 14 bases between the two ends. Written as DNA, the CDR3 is TGTGCCAGCAGCGTAGATGGGAGGGGTTGGAATCAGCCCCAGCATTTT. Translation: CASSVDGRGWNQPQHF.

The CDR3 DNA sequence: TGTGCCAGCAGCTTAGCAGTACAGCAAGAAGCTTTCTTT. Its protein is CASSLAVQQEAFF. The gene calls are TRBV11-1 and TRBJ1-1; D ambiguous. The CDR3 spans 13 residues. V shed 0 bases and J shed 8 bases, with 10 bases lying between them. Germline values: CDR1 SGHAT, CDR2 FQDESV (reference sequence).

This CDR3 reads CATSRGVRSQGANYEQYF. CDR3 in DNA: TGTGCCACCAGCAGAGGCGTCCGGTCGCAGGGGGCCAACTACGAGCAGTACTTC. The chain employs TRBV15 and TRBJ2-7; TRBD1 aligns across 8 bases. The CDR3 totals 18 residues. J lost 3 bases, V lost 1 base, and 14 bases had no gene match. Germline V gene data show CDR1 as LNHNV and CDR2 as YYDKDF (reference sequence).

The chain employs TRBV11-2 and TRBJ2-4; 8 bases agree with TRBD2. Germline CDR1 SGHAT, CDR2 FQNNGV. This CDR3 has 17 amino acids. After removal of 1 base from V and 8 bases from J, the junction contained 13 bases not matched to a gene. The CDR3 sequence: CASSLAFSNGGAHIQYF. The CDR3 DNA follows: TGTGCCAGCAGCTTAGCCTTTAGTAACGGGGGGGCCCACATTCAGTACTTC.

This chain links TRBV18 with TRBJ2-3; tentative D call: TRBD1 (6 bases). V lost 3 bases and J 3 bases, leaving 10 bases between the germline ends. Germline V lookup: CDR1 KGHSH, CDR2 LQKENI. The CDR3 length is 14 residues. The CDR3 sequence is CASSPVTGTDTQYF. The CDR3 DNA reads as TGTGCCAGCTCACCCGTAACAGGGACAGATACGCAGTATTTT.

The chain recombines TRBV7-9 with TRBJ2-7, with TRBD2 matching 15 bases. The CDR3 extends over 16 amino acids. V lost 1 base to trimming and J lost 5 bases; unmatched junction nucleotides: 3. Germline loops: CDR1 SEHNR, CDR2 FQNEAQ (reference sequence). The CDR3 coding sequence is TGTGCCAGCAGCTTAGGGACTAGCGGGGGGGCAGACGAGCAGTACTTC. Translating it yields CASSLGTSGGADEQYF.

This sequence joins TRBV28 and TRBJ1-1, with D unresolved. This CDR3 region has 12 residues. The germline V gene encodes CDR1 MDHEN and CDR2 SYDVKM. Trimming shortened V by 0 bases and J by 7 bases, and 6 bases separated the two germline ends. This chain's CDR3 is CASSLWSGEAFF. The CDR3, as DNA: TGTGCCAGCAGTTTATGGTCGGGTGAAGCTTTCTTT.

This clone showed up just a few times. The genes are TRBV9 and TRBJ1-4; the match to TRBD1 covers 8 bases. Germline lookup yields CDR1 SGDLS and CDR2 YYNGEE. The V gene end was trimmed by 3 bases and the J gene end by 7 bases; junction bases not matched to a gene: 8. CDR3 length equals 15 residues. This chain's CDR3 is CASSEGQDPGEKLFF. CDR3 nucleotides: TGTGCCAGCAGCGAGGGACAGGACCCGGGTGAAAAACTGTTTTTT. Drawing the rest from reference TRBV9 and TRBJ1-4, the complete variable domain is DSGVTQTPKHLITATGQRVTLRCSPRSGDLSVYWYQQSLDQGLQFLIQYYNGEERAKGNILERFSAQQFPDLHSELNLSSLELGDSALYFCASSEGQDPGEKLFFGSGTQLSVL.

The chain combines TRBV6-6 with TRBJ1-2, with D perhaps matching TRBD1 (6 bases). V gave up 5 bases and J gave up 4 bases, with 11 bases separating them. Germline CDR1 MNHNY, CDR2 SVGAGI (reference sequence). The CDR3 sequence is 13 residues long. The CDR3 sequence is CASSLGGSYGYTF. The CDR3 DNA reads TGTGCCAGCAGTCTTGGGGGCAGCTATGGCTACACCTTC.

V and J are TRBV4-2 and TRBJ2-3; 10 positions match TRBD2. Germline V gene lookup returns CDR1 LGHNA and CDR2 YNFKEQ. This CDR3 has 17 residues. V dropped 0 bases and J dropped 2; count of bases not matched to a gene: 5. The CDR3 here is CASSQDLLAGNTDTQYF. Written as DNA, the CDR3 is TGTGCCAGCAGCCAAGATCTACTAGCGGGGAACACAGATACGCAGTATTTT.